These 32 T cell receptor beta chains came from one sample sequenced in a study of blood T cells in healthy people across ages. Primed by a sample-barcoded 5' primer and a J-beta primer mix, a second PCR proceeded for 7 to 11 cycles. TCRdb analysed the 5' RACE reads with MiXCR anew, one entry per CDR3 protein. The data contain about 1.7 million distinct CDR3 sequences, over 25% of them seen just once; the ten biggest clones take up less than 9.5%. The sequenced sample consisted of blood. Source of these receptors: a woman in her 30s in good health.

Remarks on this clonotype: A clone one base away is much larger, so this may be a read error. V is TRBV15 and J is TRBJ1-2; no definite D call. This CDR3 contains 14 residues. CDR1 LNHNV and CDR2 YYDKDF come from the germline V gene (reference sequence). The CDR3 region is CAASTYREGTGYTF. The CDR3 DNA reads TGTGCCGCCAGCACCTACCGAGAGGGTACTGGCTACACCTTC. Together with reference TRBV15 and TRBJ1-2, the CDR3 gives the full variable domain: DAMVIQNPRYQVTQFGKPVTLSCSQTLNHNVMYWYQQKSSQAPKLLFHYYDKDFNNEADTPDNFQSRRPNTSFCFLDIRSPGLGDTAMYLCAASTYREGTGYTFGSGTRLTVV.

The chain links TRBV7-2 to TRBJ2-5; D not certain. V was shortened by 1 base and J by 1 base, with 7 bases between the two germline ends. The CDR3 runs to 14 residues. The V gene's germline CDR1 is SGHTA and CDR2 FQGNSA. The CDR3 is CASSLVRAQETQYF. The CDR3, as DNA: TGTGCCAGCAGCTTAGTCCGGGCCCAAGAGACCCAGTACTTC.

This clonotype was counted between two and nine times. The chain uses TRBV5-1 and TRBJ2-3, with TRBD2 matching 7 bases. The length of the CDR3 is 16 residues. V shed 6 bases and J 5 bases; nucleotides not matched to a gene: 15. Germline CDR1 reads SGHRS; CDR2 reads YFSETQ. The CDR3 is CASTPGGSLRGDTQYF. The CDR3 DNA sequence: TGCGCCAGCACCCCGGGGGGTTCCCTACGTGGAGATACGCAGTATTTT.

With respect to this clonotype: The junction does not match germline at one end; this may be a read error. The chain combines TRBV30 with TRBJ2-1, with TRBD2 matching over 9 bases. The CDR3 loop spans 17 amino acids. Germline assignment: CDR1 GTSNPN and CDR2 SVGIG (reference sequence). CDR3 coding DNA: TGTGCCTGGAGCGGAATAGCGGGGGACCTCTCCTACAATGGGCAGTTCTTC. Amino acids: CAWSGIAGDLSYNGQFF.

The chain links TRBV9 to TRBJ2-3; no clear D gene. Looked up from germline, CDR1 is SGDLS and CDR2 is YYNGEE. The ends were cut back, 3 bases at V and 2 bases at J, with 7 bases in the middle. CDR3 size: 13 residues. Written as DNA, the CDR3 is TGTGCCAGCAGCGCCGCCCCCACAGATACGCAGTATTTT. Protein product: CASSAAPTDTQYF. The entire variable domain, with the rest obtained from reference TRBV9 and TRBJ2-3, is as follows: DSGVTQTPKHLITATGQRVTLRCSPRSGDLSVYWYQQSLDQGLQFLIQYYNGEERAKGNILERFSAQQFPDLHSELNLSSLELGDSALYFCASSAAPTDTQYFGPGTRLTVL.

Here the CDR3 DNA reads TGTGCCAGCAGCTTAGCCGCGTTCTACGAGCAGTACTTC. Translation: CASSLAAFYEQYF. The chain carries TRBV7-2 and TRBJ2-7, with D hard to call. Trimming left V 0 bases short and J 3 bases short, with 6 bases between. The CDR3 sequence is 13 residues long. CDR1 is SGHTA and CDR2 is FQGNSA in the germline V gene.

The chain uses TRBV4-1 and TRBJ2-5, with D perhaps TRBD2 (5 bases). CDR3 length equals 15 residues. Deletions cut 4 bases from V and 4 bases from J, with 16 bases between. CDR1 MGHRA and CDR2 YSYEKL come from the germline V gene. In DNA, the CDR3 is TGCGCCAGCAGCCGTTACGGGATTCGGGGAGAGACCCAGTACTTC. It encodes CASSRYGIRGETQYF.

The CDR3 coding sequence is TGTGCCACCAGCAGAGGGGGACAGGGTCGTTTTGACATTCAGTACTTC. It yields the protein CATSRGGQGRFDIQYF. J is TRBJ2-4 and V is TRBV15, with 9 bases lining up with TRBD1. Germline V lookup: CDR1 LNHNV, CDR2 YYDKDF (reference sequence). The J segment lost 8 bases and the V segment lost 1 base, leaving 9 bases of the junction unmatched. This CDR3 has 16 residues.

There are a few counts of this clonotype. The gene calls are TRBV14 and TRBJ2-4; D is ambiguous. The germline V gene encodes CDR1 SGHDN and CDR2 FVKESK. Trimming took off 9 bases at V and 9 bases at J, with 18 bases between the two ends. The CDR3 runs to 13 residues. For the CDR3, the DNA is TGTGCCAGTCATGACCGTGAAAAACCCATTCAGTACTTC. It codes for CASHDREKPIQYF.

With respect to this clonotype: The junction shows a germline mismatch at one end, possibly a read error. The V call is TRBV7-9, the J call TRBJ2-6, with a tentative D call TRBD1 (6 bases). CDR3 size: 16 residues. Germline V gives CDR1 SEHNR, CDR2 FQNEAQ (reference sequence). CDR3 in DNA: TGTGCCAGCAGCTCTGGGACATTCCTGGGGGCCAACGCCCTGACTTTC. As protein: CASSSGTFLGANALTF. The full variable domain, completed using reference TRBV7-9 and TRBJ2-6, is DTGVSQNPRHKITKRGQNVTFRCDPISEHNRLYWYRQTLGQGPEFLTYFQNEAQLEKSRLLSDRFSAERPKGSFSTLEIQRTEQGDSAMYLCASSSGTFLGANALTFGAGSRLTVL.

This clonotype occurred a few times. The V call is TRBV6-6, the J call TRBJ1-6; 7 nucleotides line up with TRBD1. Germline CDR1 reads MNHNY; CDR2 reads SVGAGI (reference sequence). V was pared by 3 bases and J by 8 bases, with 10 bases of the junction left unmatched. The CDR3 has 16 residues. The CDR3: CASSYSFTGEDSPLHF. CDR3 coding DNA: TGTGCCAGCAGTTATTCCTTCACAGGGGAAGATTCACCCCTCCACTTT.

This sequence joins TRBV18 and TRBJ1-1; the D is unclear. There are 15 residues in the CDR3. Between the trimmed V and J ends, which lost 1 base and 6 bases, there was a span of 15 bases. Germline assignment: CDR1 KGHSH and CDR2 LQKENI. The CDR3 bases are TGTGCCAGCTCACCACAGGCCAGCCGAACCGCTGAAGCTTTCTTT. Amino acids: CASSPQASRTAEAFF.

This chain links TRBV20-1 with TRBJ1-1; 10 nucleotides match TRBD1. This CDR3 is 14 amino acids long. Trimming cost V 0 bases and J 10 bases; bases outside gene matches: 8. Looked up from germline, CDR1 is DFQATT and CDR2 is SNEGSKA (reference sequence). CDR3 sequence: CSARDPPDRGRAFF. DNA for the CDR3: TGCAGTGCTAGAGATCCCCCCGACAGGGGGCGAGCTTTCTTT.

This clonotype has a handful of counts. A much larger clone lies a single base off, so this may be a read error. V is TRBV7-2 and J is TRBJ1-5; D ambiguous. The CDR3 length is 16 residues. Between the trimmed V and J ends, which lost 3 bases and 7 bases, there was a span of 19 bases. Germline V gene lookup returns CDR1 SGHTA and CDR2 FQGNSA. For the CDR3, the DNA is TGTGCCAGCAGCTTTACGGGCCAGACTGGGCGGCAGCCCCAGCATTTT. Protein sequence: CASSFTGQTGRQPQHF.

Worth noting for this clonotype: Since a much larger clone is just one base distant, this may be a read error. J is TRBJ2-3 and V is TRBV9; D is possibly TRBD1 (5 bases). The CDR3 totals 13 residues. Germline CDR1 is SGDLS and CDR2 is YYNGEE. CDR3: CASSVADTGTQYF. The CDR3 nucleotides read TGTGCCAGCAGCGTAGCAGACACAGGTACGCAGTATTTT. The full variable domain, in which reference TRBV9 and TRBJ2-3 provide the parts outside the CDR3, is DSGVTQTPKHLITATGQRVTLRCSPRSGDLSVYWYQQSLDQGLQFLIQYYNGEERAKGNILERFSAQQFPDLHSELNLSSLELGDSALYFCASSVADTGTQYFGPGTRLTVL.

This clonotype turned up a few times. The chain couples TRBV11-2 to TRBJ1-6, with 10 bases lining up with TRBD1. J lost 10 bases, V lost 6 bases, and 6 bases had no gene match. The length of the CDR3 is 14 residues. Germline V lookup: CDR1 SGHAT, CDR2 FQNNGV. The CDR3: CASSWDRGRSPLHF. In nucleotides, the CDR3 is TGTGCCAGCAGTTGGGACAGGGGTCGGTCACCCCTCCACTTT.

This clonotype was observed a handful of times. The gene calls are TRBV21-1 and TRBJ1-1. TRBV21-1 is given as a pseudogene. CDR3 length equals 13 residues. The CDR3: CASSNRGDTEAFF. The CDR3 nucleotides are TGTGCCAGCAGCAATCGTGGGGACACTGAAGCTTTCTTT.

The sample holds a few counts of this clonotype. The J gene is TRBJ2-5, the V gene TRBV2; TRBD2 agrees at 8 bases. Germline V lookup: CDR1 SNHLY, CDR2 FYNNEI. The CDR3 runs to 16 residues. Trimming took 2 bases from V and 1 from J; bases not matched to a gene: 6. In DNA, the CDR3 is TGTGCCAGCAGTGAATCAACTAGCGGCCCCCAAGAGACCCAGTACTTC. Amino acids: CASSESTSGPQETQYF. Together with reference TRBV2 and TRBJ2-5, the CDR3 gives the full variable domain: EPEVTQTPSHQVTQMGQEVILRCVPISNHLYFYWYRQILGQKVEFLVSFYNNEISEKSEIFDDQFSVERPDGSNFTLKIRSTKLEDSAMYFCASSESTSGPQETQYFGPGTRLLVL.

In this sample, this clonotype turned up many times. The chain recombines TRBV20-1 with TRBJ2-7; D ambiguous. This CDR3 is 13 amino acids long. CDR1 is DFQATT and CDR2 is SNEGSKA in the germline V gene (reference sequence). The V gene lost 6 bases and the J gene lost 5 bases, with 17 bases spanning the gap. The DNA for the CDR3 is TGCAGTGCCAAACCCCGGGCCCCCGACGAGCAGTACTTC. Translation gives CSAKPRAPDEQYF.

This chain uses TRBV13 with TRBJ2-5; maybe TRBD1 (6 bases). The V gene's germline CDR1 is PRHDT and CDR2 FYEKMQ (reference sequence). Trimming took off 4 bases at V and 7 bases at J, with 22 bases between the two ends. This CDR3 spans 16 amino acids. This CDR3 reads CASSSRRTAHRGTQYF. The CDR3, as DNA: TGTGCCAGCAGCTCTCGTAGGACAGCGCATCGGGGGACCCAGTACTTC.

In this sample, this clonotype turned up a few times. The chain uses TRBV5-1 and TRBJ2-3; the match to TRBD1 covers 7 bases. Germline V CDR1 and CDR2: SGHRS, YFSETQ. V trimming: 8 bases; J trimming: 0 bases; junction bases outside the gene matches: 6. This CDR3 spans 14 amino acids. CDR3 sequence reads: CASRDSISTDTQYF. CDR3 DNA: TGCGCCAGTAGGGACAGCATTAGCACAGATACGCAGTATTTT. The entire variable domain, with the rest obtained from reference TRBV5-1 and TRBJ2-3, is as follows: KAGVTQTPRYLIKTRGQQVTLSCSPISGHRSVSWYQQTPGQGLQFLFEYFSETQRNKGNFPGRFSGRQFSNSRSEMNVSTLELGDSALYLCASRDSISTDTQYFGPGTRLTVL.

This clonotype was observed a few times. The rearrangement joins TRBV4-3 to TRBJ2-5; maybe TRBD2 (6 bases). The DNA end is more similar to TRBJ2-1, so the J call may be wrong. The CDR3 sequence is 14 residues long. The germline gives CDR1 LGHNA, CDR2 YSLEER. The CDR3, as DNA: TGCGCCAGCAGCCAAGATACGGGGCGCGGGACCCAGTTCTTC. Translating it yields CASSQDTGRGTQFF.

The rearrangement links TRBV12-3 or TRBV12-4 to TRBJ2-3; tentatively, D is TRBD2 (5 bases). The CDR3 sequence is 14 residues long. Trimming cost V 4 bases and J 2 bases, with 10 bases left between them. This chain's CDR3 is CASSWGEPTDTQYF. CDR3 DNA: TGTGCCAGCAGTTGGGGAGAGCCCACAGATACGCAGTATTTT.

The V and J genes are TRBV6-1 and TRBJ1-5, with D unclear. V lost 8 bases and J lost 0, with 2 bases in between. Germline lookup yields CDR1 MNHNS and CDR2 SASEGT. The CDR3 contains 11 residues. The CDR3 region has the DNA TGTGCCAGCCATAGCAATCAGCCCCAGCATTTT. Protein product: CASHSNQPQHF.

The rearrangement joins TRBV7-9 to TRBJ2-5; D gene unclear. V dropped 9 bases and J dropped 4 bases, with 21 bases sitting between them. Per germline, CDR1 SEHNR and CDR2 FQNEAQ (reference sequence). The CDR3 is 15 residues long. The CDR3 sequence is CASSSGSRGRETQYF. DNA for the CDR3: TGTGCCAGTTCCTCCGGGTCCAGAGGAAGAGAGACCCAGTACTTC.

This clonotype came up a few times. The genes are TRBV12-3 or TRBV12-4 and TRBJ2-7; D is possibly TRBD2 (5 bases). Trimming stripped 8 bases from V and 5 bases from J, with 13 bases between. This CDR3 has 12 amino acids. In DNA, the CDR3 is TGTGCCAGCCTAGACTATGGCCACGAGCAGTACTTC. It codes for CASLDYGHEQYF.

V is TRBV7-2 and J is TRBJ2-3; D not resolved. The V gene lost 2 bases and the J gene lost 0 bases, with 9 bases spanning the gap. The CDR3 sequence is 15 residues long. Germline V CDR1 and CDR2: SGHTA, FQGNSA. The CDR3 loop reads CASSLHPPSTDTQYF. In nucleotides, the CDR3 is TGTGCCAGCAGCTTACATCCACCGAGCACAGATACGCAGTATTTT.

This clonotype was picked up many times. The rearrangement joins TRBV11-2 to TRBJ2-3; 9 bases are a match to TRBD2. The germline V gene has CDR1 SGHAT and CDR2 FQNNGV. The V segment lost 2 bases and the J segment 0 bases; nucleotides outside the gene matches: 9. The CDR3 has 18 amino acids. The CDR3 spells CASSLQRGAQTSTDTQYF. As DNA, the CDR3 is TGTGCCAGCAGCTTACAGCGGGGGGCCCAAACAAGCACAGATACGCAGTATTTT. Using reference TRBV11-2 and TRBJ2-3 for the parts outside the CDR3, the full variable domain is EAGVAQSPRYKIIEKRQSVAFWCNPISGHATLYWYQQILGQGPKLLIQFQNNGVVDDSQLPKDRFSAERLKGVDSTLKIQPAKLEDSAVYLCASSLQRGAQTSTDTQYFGPGTRLTVL.

This clonotype turned up a few times. This chain connects TRBV18 to TRBJ2-5; maybe TRBD2 (5 bases). CDR1 is KGHSH, CDR2 LQKENI, per germline. The CDR3 extends over 14 amino acids. Trimming shortened V by 2 bases and J by 4 bases, and 11 bases separated the two germline ends. In DNA, the CDR3 is TGTGCCAGCTCACCAGACGAGGGCGGAGAGACCCAGTACTTC. It yields the protein CASSPDEGGETQYF.

This clonotype has a handful of counts. The chain is built from TRBV6-8 and TRBJ1-2, with D hard to call. The V gene's germline CDR1 is MNHGY and CDR2 SAAAGT. This CDR3 comprises 13 residues. Trimming pared 0 bases from V and 5 bases from J, leaving 7 bases between. The CDR3 loop is CASSYSYWYGYTF. CDR3 coding DNA: TGTGCCAGCAGTTACTCGTACTGGTATGGCTACACCTTC.

The chain recombines TRBV25-1 with TRBJ2-5; no firm D call. The CDR3 has 14 amino acids. With 1 base removed from V and 1 base from J, the gap between germline ends came to 7 bases. Germline loops: CDR1 MGHDK, CDR2 SYGVNS. CDR3 region: CASSEFNSQETQYF. The CDR3 nucleotides read TGTGCCAGCAGTGAATTTAACAGCCAAGAGACCCAGTACTTC.

The genes are TRBV2 and TRBJ2-3; TRBD1 matches 7 bases. The germline V gene encodes CDR1 SNHLY and CDR2 FYNNEI. The CDR3 sequence is 14 residues long. Trimming at V came to 8 bases and at J to 4 bases, leaving 9 bases not matched to a gene. The CDR3, as DNA: TGTGCCAGCTTGCCCGGGCAGGGGGCAGATACGCAGTATTTT. This sequence encodes CASLPGQGADTQYF.